A selection of T cell receptor beta chains follows, all from one sample in a study of T cells in Graves' hyperthyroidism and ophthalmopathy. Each CDR3 protein is one row after TCRdb ran MiXCR on the multiplex PCR reads. Of approximately 400,000 distinct CDR3 sequences listed, about 18% were seen once; the top ten hold 35% to 45%. Sample: blood. The receptors were gathered from a man aged 18 to 30 with Graves' ophthalmopathy. CDR3s include the opening cysteine and the closing phenylalanine or tryptophan. A D gene is named only where the DNA matches it firmly. Clone size, where shown, is once, few, many, or a class for clones that have expanded.

TRBJ2-1 . . TRBV6-6 TGTGCCAGCTCGGGCGCGAGCGAGCAGTTCTTC CASSGASEQFF
TRBJ1-6 . few TRBV11-2 TGTGCCAGCAGCTTAGCGGACCCCCGCACTTCACCCCTCCACTTT CASSLADPRTSPLHF
TRBJ2-1 . many TRBV5-1 TGCGCCAGCAGCTTGACAGGAGCTGTGAGGAATGAGCAGTTCTTC CASSLTGAVRNEQFF
TRBJ1-4 . many TRBV20-1 TGCAGTGTTAGTTCGAAAACTAATGAAAAACTGTTTTTT CSVSSKTNEKLFF
TRBJ1-5 TRBD1 . TRBV6-1 TGTGCCAGCACCGCGAACAGGGGTCTTCAGCCCCAGCATTTT CASTANRGLQPQHF
TRBJ1-1 . . TRBV10-1 TGCGCCAGCAGTGAGTTTTCGTACACTGAAGCTTTCTTT CASSEFSYTEAFF
TRBJ2-4 TRBD1 many TRBV11-2 TGTGCCAGCGAACTAGGGACAGGGGGCAACATTCAGTACTTC CASELGTGGNIQYF
TRBJ1-6 TRBD1 many TRBV7-2 TGTGCCAGCAGTCCTACAGGGGGATACTCCTATAATTCACCCCTCCACTTT CASSPTGGYSYNSPLHF
TRBJ1-1 . . TRBV9 TGTGCCAGCAGCGTAAGAGATAACACTGAAGCTTTCTTT CASSVRDNTEAFF
TRBJ2-5 . few TRBV5-1 TGCGCCAGCAGCTCTACCGGGACGGATCAAGAGACCCAGTACTTC CASSSTGTDQETQYF
TRBJ1-4 TRBD1 . TRBV7-9 TGTGCCAGCAGCTACGGCCCACGGACAGGTGAAAAACTGTTTTTT CASSYGPRTGEKLFF
TRBJ2-3 . . TRBV6-1 TGTGCCAGCAGCTGGGCCCATGATTCAGATACGCAGTATTTT CASSWAHDSDTQYF
TRBJ2-1 TRBD1 many TRBV11-3 TGTGCCAGCAGCCAAACAGGGGAGACTAACTCCTACAATGAGCAGTTCTTC CASSQTGETNSYNEQFF
TRBJ1-1 . few TRBV10-2 TGCGCCAGCAGTGGGGAGATGATGAACACTGAAGCTTTCTTT CASSGEMMNTEAFF
TRBJ1-6 TRBD1 few TRBV5-1 TGCGCCAGCAGCGTGGGACAGGGGGCATTTTCACCCCTCCACTTT CASSVGQGAFSPLHF
TRBJ1-5 . . TRBV19 TGTGCCAGTAGTATTTTTGGGGGATTAGGACATAGCAATCAGCCCCAGCATTTT CASSIFGGLGHSNQPQHF
TRBJ1-4 TRBD1 many TRBV5-1 TGCGCCAGCACGAAGGGACAGGGAAGTGAAAAACTGTTTTTT CASTKGQGSEKLFF
TRBJ2-1 TRBD2 few TRBV20-1 TGCAGTGCTAGAGATTATAGTTTGAGCGGGGGGGCCTACAATGAGCAGTTCTTC CSARDYSLSGGAYNEQFF
TRBJ1-1 . . TRBV12-3/TRBV12-4 TGTGCCAGCAGTCCCATCGAGGGAGCAGAACTGAACACTGAAGCTTTCTTT CASSPIEGAELNTEAFF
TRBJ2-2 . many TRBV7-8 TGTGCCAGCAGCTTATCTGGGGCCGGGGAGCTGTTTTTT CASSLSGAGELFF
TRBJ1-1 . many TRBV2 TGTGCCAGCATTTCTACTGAAGCTTTCTTT CASISTEAFF
TRBJ2-5 TRBD2 few TRBV6-2/TRBV6-3 TGTGCCAGCAGGGGGAGCGGGGGGTTAGGGGAGACCCAGTACTTC CASRGSGGLGETQYF
TRBJ1-5 . many TRBV12-3/TRBV12-4 TGTGCCAGTGGGGGGGCCGGGATTCATCAGCCCCAGCATTTT CASGGAGIHQPQHF
TRBJ2-2 . many TRBV5-1 TGCGCCAGCAGCTTTGGGGGACGTAACACCGGGGAGCTGTTTTTT CASSFGGRNTGELFF
TRBJ2-7 TRBD2 many TRBV6-1 TGTGCCAGCACTGGACTAGCGGGGAGCTCCTACGAGCAGTACTTC CASTGLAGSSYEQYF
TRBJ2-2 TRBD1 few TRBV10-3 TGTGCCATCACTACGGGACAGTCGACCAACACCGGGGAGCTGTTTTTT CAITTGQSTNTGELFF
TRBJ1-3 . . TRBV2 TGTGCCAGCAGGTCAGGGAGCTCTGGAAACACCATATATTTT CASRSGSSGNTIYF
TRBJ2-3 . . TRBV7-2 TGTGCCGGCAGCTCCTTAGGGGGTGGCTATACGCAGTATTTT CAGSSLGGGYTQYF
TRBJ1-6 . few TRBV7-9 TGTGCCAGCAGCTTAGCGGCGGCAGGGGATAATTCACCCCTCCACTTT CASSLAAAGDNSPLHF
TRBJ1-2 . many TRBV6-1 TGTGCCAGCAGTGAAGCTACATCCGTCTATGGCTACACCTTC CASSEATSVYGYTF
TRBJ1-3 . many TRBV5-1 TGCGCCAGCAGCTCGGGACCAGAGGAGAACACCATATATTTT CASSSGPEENTIYF
TRBJ2-3 . few TRBV4-1 TGCGCCAGCAGCCAACTTGGACTGGGCACAGATACGCAGTATTTT CASSQLGLGTDTQYF
TRBJ2-1 TRBD1 few TRBV24-1 TGTGCCACCAGTGATTCACAGGGGTGGGCCCACAATGAGCAGTTCTTC CATSDSQGWAHNEQFF
TRBJ1-1 TRBD1 . TRBV2 TGTGCCAGCAGTACAGGACAGGGTTGGGGCGGGGTAGGCACTGAAGCTTTCTTT CASSTGQGWGGVGTEAFF
TRBJ2-1 TRBD1 few TRBV7-3 TGTGCCAGCAGCCAACCGGGACAGTCAAATGAGCAGTTCTTC CASSQPGQSNEQFF
TRBJ2-3 . many TRBV7-8 TGTGCCAGCAGCCCTGTAGGAAATACGCAGTATTTT CASSPVGNTQYF
TRBJ2-1 . many TRBV9 TGTGCCAGCAGCCCGGGAAGCGAGCAGTTCTTC CASSPGSEQFF
TRBJ1-2 . many TRBV2 TGTGCCAGCAGGGGAGGGGGAATTCAACATGGCTACACCTTC CASRGGGIQHGYTF
TRBJ2-3 TRBD2 many TRBV20-1 TGCAGTGCACCGCTAGCGGGGGGGCCGGGAGATACGCAGTATTTT CSAPLAGGPGDTQYF
TRBJ2-3 . few TRBV24-1 TGTGCCACCAGTGATTACCTAACATCGGCGGATACGCAGTATTTT CATSDYLTSADTQYF
TRBJ2-7 . few TRBV5-1 TGCGCCAGCAGCTTGGCCCCGGACCTGGACGAGCAGTACTTC CASSLAPDLDEQYF
TRBJ1-6 TRBD1 few TRBV10-3 TGTGCCACGAGGACAGGGGTGCCCTCTAATTCACCCCTCCACTTT CATRTGVPSNSPLHF
TRBJ2-5 TRBD1 many TRBV6-1 TGTGCCAGCAGTCCCGGACAGGCCCCGGTGGAGACCCAGTACTTC CASSPGQAPVETQYF
TRBJ2-7 TRBD2 many TRBV3-1 TGTGCCAGCACCCCCGGGACTAGCGTCTACGAGCAGTACTTC CASTPGTSVYEQYF
TRBJ2-1 TRBD2 . TRBV2 TGTGCCAGCTTGTCCGGGACTAGCGGGACCTACAATGAGCAGTTCTTC CASLSGTSGTYNEQFF
TRBJ1-1 . few TRBV25-1 TGTGCCAGCAGTTATAGGGGGTTGAACACTGAAGCTTTCTTT CASSYRGLNTEAFF
TRBJ2-5 TRBD2 . TRBV9 TGTGCCAGCAGCTTTAGCGGGGGTCCACAAGAGACCCAGTACTTC CASSFSGGPQETQYF
TRBJ1-2 . many TRBV11-2 TGTGCCAGCAGCACCACCGGGAGTAGGGGGACAAACTATGGCTACACCTTC CASSTTGSRGTNYGYTF
TRBJ1-2 . many TRBV12-3/TRBV12-4 TGTGCCAGCAGAACCGCGGGAGTTAACTATGGCTACACCTTC CASRTAGVNYGYTF
TRBJ2-1 TRBD2 . TRBV9 TGTGCCAGCAGCTCCGGGGGGGCCGTTGATGAGCAGTTCTTC CASSSGGAVDEQFF
TRBJ1-5 . . TRBV19 TGTGCCAGTACAGCCTACAATCAGCCCCAGCATTTT CASTAYNQPQHF
TRBJ2-3 . many TRBV7-2 TGTGCCAGCAGCCCAAGCGGAAACACAGATACGCAGTATTTT CASSPSGNTDTQYF
TRBJ2-2 TRBD2 many TRBV12-3/TRBV12-4 TGTGCCAGCAGTCCCCGGGGGGTGGGCGGGGAGCTGTTTTTT CASSPRGVGGELFF
TRBJ2-7 . many TRBV28 TGTGCCAGCAGTTTATCAGCAGGGTTAACCTACGAGCAGTACTTC CASSLSAGLTYEQYF